One and the same sample provided the 28 T cell receptor beta chains below, sequenced in a study of T cell clonotyping in hematopoietic cell transplantation. Generated by immunoSEQ multiplex PCR, the TCRdb table keeps only in-frame clones and is missing some. The profile shows thousands of clones, around 80% of them singletons. The source was peripheral blood mononuclear cells, collected at the time of graft-versus-host disease after allogeneic stem cell transplant. All receptors derive from a female patient aged 45-60 years who had an allogeneic stem cell transplant from an unrelated donor, so the T cells may come from the graft donor. Some clones in this sample may be carry-over from other donors' samples.

This chain connects TRBV9 to TRBJ1-6; D gene ambiguous. Germline V gene lookup returns CDR1 SGDLS and CDR2 YYNGEE. V was pared by 3 bases and J by 5 bases, with 12 bases between. CDR3 size: 15 residues. The CDR3 protein is CASSAESRDNSPLHF. Here the CDR3 DNA reads TGTGCCAGCAGCGCCGAAAGCAGAGATAATTCACCCCTCCACTTT.

This clone was counted a single time. The chain uses TRBV6-5 and TRBJ2-3, with D unclear. There are 14 residues in the CDR3. The germline V and J ends were trimmed by 0 bases and 0 bases, with 4 bases remaining between them. CDR1 and CDR2 from the germline V gene are MNHEY and SVGAGI. Written as DNA, the CDR3 is TGTGCCAGCAGTTACTCTCCCAGCACAGATACGCAGTATTTT. As protein: CASSYSPSTDTQYF.

The chain recombines TRBV5-1 with TRBJ1-2; the D gene is possibly TRBD1 (6 bases). V dropped 0 bases and J dropped 8 bases, with 11 bases sitting between them. CDR3 length: 13 residues. Germline V gives CDR1 SGHRS, CDR2 YFSETQ. The CDR3 sequence: CASSLEGDWGYTF. The CDR3 DNA reads as TGCGCCAGCAGCTTGGAGGGGGATTGGGGCTACACCTTC.

This chain connects TRBV14 to TRBJ1-1; D gene unclear. Germline V gene lookup returns CDR1 SGHDN and CDR2 FVKESK. V shed 4 bases and J shed 6 bases, with 12 bases lying between them. This CDR3 contains 13 residues. The CDR3 DNA is TGTGCCAGCAGCCTAACAGAAATGGCTGAAGCTTTCTTT. Its translation: CASSLTEMAEAFF. Full variable domain (outside the CDR3, taken from reference TRBV14 and TRBJ1-1): EAGVTQFPSHSVIEKGQTVTLRCDPISGHDNLYWYRRVMGKEIKFLLHFVKESKQDESGMPNNRFLAERTGGTYSTLKVQPAELEDSGVYFCASSLTEMAEAFFGQGTRLTVV.

V gene TRBV19 combines with J gene TRBJ1-6; 8 bases agree with TRBD1. The V gene end was trimmed by 10 bases and the J gene end by 9 bases; junction bases not matched to a gene: 8. CDR1 is LNHDA and CDR2 is SQIVND in the germline V gene (reference sequence). The CDR3 is made up of 13 amino acids. The CDR3 reads CATPTGESSPLHF. The CDR3 DNA follows: TGTGCCACCCCGACAGGGGAAAGTTCACCCCTCCACTTT.

The V gene is TRBV2, the J gene TRBJ2-3; TRBD2 aligns across 8 bases. Germline CDR1 and CDR2: SNHLY and FYNNEI. This CDR3 region has 14 residues. V dropped 8 bases and J dropped 0; count of bases not matched to a gene: 4. The CDR3 nucleotides read TGTGCCAGCCGGGGGGGCTATAGCACAGATACGCAGTATTTT. This gives the protein CASRGGYSTDTQYF. Complete variable domain (other parts from reference TRBV2 and TRBJ2-3): EPEVTQTPSHQVTQMGQEVILRCVPISNHLYFYWYRQILGQKVEFLVSFYNNEISEKSEIFDDQFSVERPDGSNFTLKIRSTKLEDSAMYFCASRGGYSTDTQYFGPGTRLTVL.

This rearrangement joins TRBV19 to TRBJ1-1; D unclear. The germline CDR1 and CDR2 sequences are LNHDA and SQIVND (reference sequence). The V and J ends lost 3 bases and 7 bases respectively, with 12 bases between them. The length of the CDR3 is 13 residues. The CDR3 DNA reads TGTGCCAGTAGTATCCCCCTGACGGGTGAAGCTTTCTTT. Protein sequence: CASSIPLTGEAFF. Drawing the rest from reference TRBV19 and TRBJ1-1, the complete variable domain is DGGITQSPKYLFRKEGQNVTLSCEQNLNHDAMYWYRQDPGQGLRLIYYSQIVNDFQKGDIAEGYSVSREKKESFPLTVTSAQKNPTAFYLCASSIPLTGEAFFGQGTRLTVV.

The chain couples TRBV5-7 to TRBJ2-1; D perhaps matches TRBD1 (5 bases). TRBV5-7 is an open reading frame whose function is uncertain. The CDR3 consists of 16 residues. V was cut by 1 base and J by 0 bases, with 11 bases left in between. In nucleotides, the CDR3 is TGTGCCAGCAGCTTGTCGCAGGGAAGCTCCTACAATGAGCAGTTCTTC. It is translated as CASSLSQGSSYNEQFF.

The chain has TRBV11-2 and TRBJ1-6, with 10 bases matching TRBD1. CDR1 and CDR2 (germline): SGHAT, FQNNGV. CDR3 length: 13 residues. The V gene end was trimmed by 5 bases and the J gene end by 11 bases; junction bases not matched to a gene: 3. The CDR3 spells CASSLGTGAPLHF. As DNA, the CDR3 is TGTGCCAGCAGCCTAGGGACAGGGGCACCCCTCCACTTT.

The chain joins TRBV2 to TRBJ2-2; D is perhaps TRBD1 or TRBD2 (6 bases each). CDR3 size: 16 residues. Trimming shortened V by 5 bases and J by 5 bases, and 18 bases separated the two germline ends. CDR1 is SNHLY and CDR2 is FYNNEI in the germline V gene. CDR3 sequence (DNA): TGTGCCAGCAGTCCCCTCTCGGGGGCGACGACCGGGGAGCTGTTTTTT. Amino acids: CASSPLSGATTGELFF.

V usage is TRBV9 and J usage is TRBJ2-3, with D perhaps matching TRBD2 (6 bases). Germline V gives CDR1 SGDLS, CDR2 YYNGEE. CDR3 size: 17 residues. The V end lost 4 bases, the J end lost 2 bases, and 20 bases lay between the germline ends. In DNA form, the CDR3 reads TGTGCCAGCAGCCCCAAAGGGTTTGCGGGGCTCACAGATACGCAGTATTTT. Its protein product is CASSPKGFAGLTDTQYF.

The CDR3 DNA reads TGCGCCAGTCGAGCTTGGCAAGCGGGGGCATCCCTCGGGGAGCAGTACTTC. This sequence encodes CASRAWQAGASLGEQYF. The chain couples TRBV5-1 to TRBJ2-7; 8 bases align to TRBD2. Germline CDR1 SGHRS, CDR2 YFSETQ. V trimming: 8 bases; J trimming: 7 bases; junction bases outside the gene matches: 23. There are 17 residues in the CDR3.

The chain recombines TRBV5-6 with TRBJ2-7; TRBD2 matches at 11 bases. With V trimmed by 5 bases and J by 6 bases, 4 bases remained unmatched. Germline V gene lookup returns CDR1 SGHDT and CDR2 YYEEEE. This CDR3 spans 13 amino acids. The CDR3 sequence is CASSFSGGVEQYF. The CDR3 DNA follows: TGTGCCAGCAGTTTTAGCGGGGGGGTCGAGCAGTACTTC.

V is TRBV5-5 and J is TRBJ2-3, with D possibly being TRBD1 or TRBD2 (7 bases each). The length of the CDR3 is 15 residues. The germline V and J ends were trimmed by 2 bases and 2 bases, with 12 bases remaining between them. CDR1 is SGHKS and CDR2 is YYEKEE in the germline V gene (reference sequence). CDR3 protein: CASSLGEGATDTQYF. CDR3 DNA: TGTGCCAGCAGCTTAGGGGAGGGGGCCACAGATACGCAGTATTTT.

This clone was counted between two and nine times. J is TRBJ2-1 and V is TRBV7-8; D unresolved. Between the trimmed V and J ends, which lost 5 bases and 8 bases, there was a span of 7 bases. Germline CDR1 is SGHVS and CDR2 is FQNEAQ. The CDR3 has 11 amino acids. Here the CDR3 reads CASSRIDEQFF. The DNA for the CDR3 is TGTGCCAGCAGCCGAATAGATGAGCAGTTCTTC.

J is TRBJ1-2 and V is TRBV4-1, with D uncertain. The germline V gene has CDR1 MGHRA and CDR2 YSYEKL. V was cut by 2 bases and J by 2 bases, with 6 bases left in between. The CDR3 is 13 residues long. CDR3: CASSQPRNYGYTF. CDR3 coding DNA: TGCGCCAGCAGCCAACCTCGGAACTATGGCTACACCTTC.

This clone came up a few times. The chain joins TRBV19 to TRBJ2-5, with D perhaps TRBD1 or TRBD2 (5 bases each). With 5 bases removed from V and 2 bases from J, the gap between germline ends came to 18 bases. In germline, CDR1 is LNHDA, CDR2 SQIVND (reference sequence). The CDR3 sequence is 16 residues long. CDR3 nucleotides: TGTGCCAGTAGTCTTACTTCGGGGCTTTATCAAGAGACCCAGTACTTC. Translating gives CASSLTSGLYQETQYF.

This chain links TRBV6-6 with TRBJ1-1; TRBD1 might be the D (5 bases). The germline CDR1 and CDR2 sequences are MNHNY and SVGAGI (reference sequence). CDR3 size: 16 residues. Trimming took 6 bases from V and 6 from J, leaving 23 bases between them. CDR3 nucleotides: TGTGCCAGCAGCCAAACTCCCCAGGGTTGGGGCCCTGAAGCTTTCTTT. This encodes CASSQTPQGWGPEAFF.

This clone was seen a few times. The chain couples TRBV6-4 to TRBJ1-1; D is ambiguous. Per the germline V gene, CDR1 is MRHNA and CDR2 is SNTAGT. This CDR3 contains 14 residues. Trimming removed 5 bases from V and 1 base from J, with 11 bases in between. This chain's CDR3 is CASSPSPGNTEAFF. In DNA form, the CDR3 reads TGTGCCAGCAGTCCTTCGCCAGGGAACACTGAAGCTTTCTTT.

The J gene is TRBJ1-6, the V gene TRBV6-6, with a possible D match to TRBD1 (5 bases). This CDR3 has 16 residues. Germline V gene data show CDR1 as MNHNY and CDR2 as SVGAGI (reference sequence). V lost 6 bases, J lost 6 bases, and 18 bases lay in between. CDR3 amino acids: CASSIPLRGGNSPLHF. CDR3 DNA: TGTGCCAGCAGCATCCCTCTCCGGGGCGGTAATTCACCCCTCCACTTT.

This clone was seen only once. The genes are TRBV6-5 and TRBJ1-6; D is unresolved. Germline CDR1 reads MNHEY; CDR2 reads SVGAGI. The CDR3 is 13 amino acids. V was pared by 2 bases and J by 10 bases, with 9 bases between. This chain's CDR3 is CASSYESRSPLHF. CDR3 coding DNA: TGTGCCAGCAGTTACGAGTCACGGTCACCCCTCCACTTT.

V and J are TRBV4-1 and TRBJ2-5, with 10 bases aligning to TRBD2. The CDR3 sequence is 17 residues long. Germline values: CDR1 MGHRA, CDR2 YSYEKL. V dropped 3 bases and J dropped 3; count of bases not matched to a gene: 10. DNA of the CDR3: TGCGCCAGCAGCCAGGGGAAGGGGCTAGCGGGGGAAGAGACCCAGTACTTC. Encoded protein: CASSQGKGLAGEETQYF.

J is TRBJ1-1 and V is TRBV6-5; 8 bases agree with TRBD1. The germline gives CDR1 MNHEY, CDR2 SVGAGI. V shed 5 bases, J shed 4 bases, and the junction held 9 bases outside the gene matches. The length of the CDR3 is 15 residues. The CDR3 sequence is CASSASGGRGTEAFF. Written as DNA, the CDR3 is TGTGCCAGCAGTGCCTCAGGGGGCCGTGGCACTGAAGCTTTCTTT.

The chain uses TRBV2 and TRBJ1-3, with D possibly TRBD1 on 5 matching bases. The germline CDR1 and CDR2 sequences are SNHLY and FYNNEI. Trimming cost V 6 bases and J 2 bases, with 11 bases left between them. CDR3 length equals 14 residues. The CDR3 DNA sequence: TGTGCCAGCAGCCCCGGGACGGCTGGAAACACCATATATTTT. Amino acids: CASSPGTAGNTIYF.

The rearrangement uses TRBV30 and TRBJ2-3; D unclear. CDR1 GTSNPN and CDR2 SVGIG come from the germline V gene (reference sequence). Trimming removed 2 bases from V and 1 base from J, with 13 bases in between. This CDR3 has 15 amino acids. The CDR3 sequence: CAWSPPRIGTDTQYF. The CDR3 nucleotides are TGTGCCTGGAGTCCCCCGCGTATAGGCACAGATACGCAGTATTTT.

This clone has a single count. The chain recombines TRBV5-1 with TRBJ1-1, with 7 bases matching TRBD1. The V gene end was trimmed by 4 bases and the J gene end by 0 bases; junction bases not matched to a gene: 12. This CDR3 is 17 amino acids long. Germline V gene sequence: CDR1 SGHRS, CDR2 YFSETQ. For the CDR3, the DNA is TGCGCCAGCAGCACTGACAGGGCAGAACCCATGAACACTGAAGCTTTCTTT. Encoded protein: CASSTDRAEPMNTEAFF. Drawing the rest from reference TRBV5-1 and TRBJ1-1, the complete variable domain is KAGVTQTPRYLIKTRGQQVTLSCSPISGHRSVSWYQQTPGQGLQFLFEYFSETQRNKGNFPGRFSGRQFSNSRSEMNVSTLELGDSALYLCASSTDRAEPMNTEAFFGQGTRLTVV.

The V gene is TRBV6-5, the J gene TRBJ1-2; a possible D gene is TRBD1 (6 bases). Trimming removed 9 bases from V and 3 bases from J, with 17 bases in between. Germline V gene lookup returns CDR1 MNHEY and CDR2 SVGAGI. This CDR3 comprises 14 residues. The CDR3 nucleotides read TGTGCCAGTAGACTGGGAGGGACATACTATGGCTACACCTTC. Its protein product is CASRLGGTYYGYTF.

The chain links TRBV15 to TRBJ2-7; D gene uncertain. In germline, CDR1 is LNHNV, CDR2 YYDKDF (reference sequence). V was clipped by 0 bases and J by 6 bases, with 9 bases between them. This CDR3 comprises 13 residues. The CDR3 loop is CATSRDRHREQYF. CDR3 DNA sequence: TGTGCCACCAGCAGAGATCGGCATCGCGAGCAGTACTTC.